This TCR beta chain was recorded in a study of blood T cell repertoires in COVID-19. Study overall: Some COVID-19 samples were acute and others convalescent; all came from the United States, Italy and Spain. In each case, the material was cDNA or gDNA derived from T cells, B-cell-depleted T cells, or PBMCs.

Sequenced by immunoSEQ multiplex PCR; TCRdb stores in-frame clones only, minus some. Of fewer than 35,000 clones listed, 65% to 90% were seen once; the top ten hold about 8.6%. With V trimmed by 4 bases and J by 3 bases, 9 bases remained unmatched. Germline values: CDR1 SGHKS, CDR2 YYEKEE (reference sequence). The CDR3 loop spans 15 amino acids. This sequence was found in an elderly man with active COVID-19. The chain is built from TRBV5-5 and TRBJ2-5; 7 bases map to TRBD1. Specimen: peripheral blood. CDR3 in DNA: TGTGCCAGCAGCCGACAGGGTTCGTTTGAAGAGACCCAGTACTTC. Translation: CASSRQGSFEETQYF. Full variable domain (remainder filled in from reference TRBV5-5 and TRBJ2-5): DAGVTQSPTHLIKTRGQQVTLRCSPISGHKSVSWYQQVLGQGPQFIFQYYEKEERGRGNFPDRFSARQFPNYSSELNVNALLLGDSALYLCASSRQGSFEETQYFGPGTRLLVL.